This passage covers 19 T cell receptor beta chains from one sample sequenced in a study of blood T cell repertoires in COVID-19. Libraries were prepared by immunoSEQ multiplex PCR; TCRdb keeps only in-frame clonotypes and omits some of them. The table shows about 320,000 clones, with roughly 90% occurring only once. Sequencing was carried out using PBMCs or T cells enriched from blood (not recorded which). These TCRs come from a man between 60 and 75 years old who had recovered from COVID-19.

The J gene is TRBJ1-3, the V gene TRBV30; D remains unclear. Germline values: CDR1 GTSNPN, CDR2 SVGIG (reference sequence). This CDR3 is 12 amino acids long. Trimming took off 7 bases at V and 3 bases at J, with 10 bases between the two ends. The CDR3 DNA follows: TGTGCCTACTCGCCGGGTGGAAACACCATATATTTT. This sequence encodes CAYSPGGNTIYF.

The rearrangement joins TRBV19 to TRBJ1-4, with no clear D. CDR3 length equals 18 residues. Trimming took off 3 bases at V and 4 bases at J, with 21 bases between the two ends. Germline CDR1 reads LNHDA; CDR2 reads SQIVND (reference sequence). CDR3 amino acids: CASSIRLPGRTSNEKLFF. The CDR3 DNA is TGTGCCAGTAGTATTCGCCTACCCGGGCGAACTAGTAATGAAAAACTGTTTTTT.

The chain has TRBV5-6 and TRBJ1-2, with TRBD1 as a possible D gene (5 bases). Germline-derived CDR1 and CDR2 are SGHDT and YYEEEE. CDR3 length: 15 amino acids. With 0 bases removed from V and 2 bases from J, the gap between germline ends came to 11 bases. The CDR3 DNA sequence: TGTGCCAGCAGCTTGGCAGGACATCCGAACTATGGCTACACCTTC. This encodes CASSLAGHPNYGYTF. Based on the CDR3 plus reference TRBV5-6 and TRBJ1-2, the full variable domain is DAGVTQSPTHLIKTRGQQVTLRCSPKSGHDTVSWYQQALGQGPQFIFQYYEEEERQRGNFPDRFSGHQFPNYSSELNVNALLLGDSALYLCASSLAGHPNYGYTFGSGTRLTVV.

This clone was observed once. The J gene is TRBJ2-7, the V gene TRBV11-2, with 7 bases identical to TRBD1. The germline V gene has CDR1 SGHAT and CDR2 FQNNGV. CDR3 length: 14 residues. Trimming removed 5 bases from V and 0 bases from J; junction bases left unmatched: 4. In DNA, the CDR3 is TGTGCCAGCAGCGAGGCAGGGGGCTCCTACGAGCAGTACTTC. Translation: CASSEAGGSYEQYF.

The chain is built from TRBV4-1 and TRBJ2-7; D call uncertain. Trimming cost V 0 bases and J 0 bases, with 12 bases left between them. Germline V gene data show CDR1 as MGHRA and CDR2 as YSYEKL. The CDR3 spans 16 residues. The CDR3 nucleotides read TGCGCCAGCAGCCAAGATCCGGCGACACCCTCCTACGAGCAGTACTTC. Protein product: CASSQDPATPSYEQYF.

This rearrangement joins TRBV18 to TRBJ1-6; 7 bases match TRBD1. V lost 6 bases and J lost 7; bases outside the gene matches: 3. This CDR3 is 13 amino acids long. In germline, CDR1 is KGHSH, CDR2 LQKENI. CDR3 sequence reads: CASSTGSNSPLHF. As DNA, the CDR3 is TGTGCCAGCTCGACAGGGTCGAATTCACCCCTCCACTTT.

The chain couples TRBV7-9 to TRBJ2-2; a possible D gene is TRBD2 (6 bases). Germline CDR1 SEHNR, CDR2 FQNEAQ (reference sequence). The V and J ends lost 3 bases and 5 bases respectively, with 16 bases between them. The CDR3 has 16 amino acids. The CDR3, as DNA: TGTGCCAGCAGCTTTGTAGTTAGCGCGGGAACCGGGGAGCTGTTTTTT. Translating gives CASSFVVSAGTGELFF. Variable domain in full (rest from reference TRBV7-9 and TRBJ2-2): DTGVSQNPRHKITKRGQNVTFRCDPISEHNRLYWYRQTLGQGPEFLTYFQNEAQLEKSRLLSDRFSAERPKGSFSTLEIQRTEQGDSAMYLCASSFVVSAGTGELFFGEGSRLTVL.

J is TRBJ2-5 and V is TRBV24-1, with TRBD1 matching over 8 bases. Germline V gene data show CDR1 as KGHDR and CDR2 as SFDVKD. The CDR3 length is 14 residues. The trim removed 6 bases at V and 5 bases at J, leaving 7 bases unmatched. The CDR3 DNA reads as TGTGCCACCAGTATGGCAGGGGGCTTTGAGACCCAGTACTTC. It is translated as CATSMAGGFETQYF.

V gene TRBV27 combines with J gene TRBJ2-3; 8 bases align to TRBD2. V gave up 8 bases and J gave up 6 bases; unmatched junction bases: 13. This CDR3 comprises 15 residues. Germline assignment: CDR1 MNHEY and CDR2 SMNVEV (reference sequence). CDR3 protein: CASSGVGRASDTQYF. The CDR3 nucleotides read TGTGCCAGCTCGGGGGTCGGGAGGGCTTCCGATACGCAGTATTTT.

The chain combines TRBV11-2 with TRBJ1-1, with D maybe TRBD1 (5 bases). The V and J ends lost 0 bases and 7 bases respectively, with 9 bases between them. There are 13 residues in the CDR3. Germline V lookup: CDR1 SGHAT, CDR2 FQNNGV. CDR3 residues: CASSLDRQGEAFF. The CDR3 DNA follows: TGTGCCAGCAGCTTAGATCGCCAGGGTGAAGCTTTCTTT.

The chain joins TRBV6-2 or TRBV6-3 to TRBJ1-1, with a weak D call TRBD1 (6 bases). The germline V gene has CDR1 MNHEY and CDR2 SVGEGT. This CDR3 has 14 amino acids. The V and J ends lost 5 bases and 4 bases respectively, with 14 bases between them. CDR3: CASSGRGGVTEAFF. The CDR3 DNA reads TGTGCCAGCAGTGGTCGAGGGGGGGTCACTGAAGCTTTCTTT.

The chain has TRBV5-5 and TRBJ1-2; perhaps TRBD1 as D (5 bases). Per the germline V gene, CDR1 is SGHKS and CDR2 is YYEKEE (reference sequence). The ends were cut back, 5 bases at V and 5 bases at J, with 13 bases in the middle. This CDR3 has 13 amino acids. Here the CDR3 DNA reads TGTGCCAGCAGTTCCGACAGAAGTTATGGCTACACCTTC. It yields the protein CASSSDRSYGYTF. Complete variable domain (other parts from reference TRBV5-5 and TRBJ1-2): DAGVTQSPTHLIKTRGQQVTLRCSPISGHKSVSWYQQVLGQGPQFIFQYYEKEERGRGNFPDRFSARQFPNYSSELNVNALLLGDSALYLCASSSDRSYGYTFGSGTRLTVV.

V and J are TRBV7-8 and TRBJ1-5; D may be TRBD1 (6 bases). Germline values: CDR1 SGHVS, CDR2 FQNEAQ. The CDR3 totals 17 residues. Trimming pared 1 base from V and 0 bases from J, leaving 13 bases between. The CDR3, as DNA: TGTGCCAGCAGCTTAGGGGTAGGGGGATATAGCAATCAGCCCCAGCATTTT. This encodes CASSLGVGGYSNQPQHF.

This clone was found once. V is TRBV19 and J is TRBJ1-2; 9 positions match TRBD1. The CDR3 consists of 15 residues. Trimming at V came to 5 bases and at J to 4 bases, leaving 8 bases not matched to a gene. Per germline, CDR1 LNHDA and CDR2 SQIVND (reference sequence). The CDR3 protein is CASSPDRGRTYGYTF. As DNA, the CDR3 is TGTGCCAGTAGTCCAGACAGGGGGAGGACCTATGGCTACACCTTC.

The chain combines TRBV4-1 with TRBJ2-7, with D uncertain. The germline V gene encodes CDR1 MGHRA and CDR2 YSYEKL. Trimming left V 3 bases short and J 6 bases short, with 6 bases between. The CDR3 is made up of 11 amino acids. As DNA, the CDR3 is TGCGCCAGCAGCCAGTCGAGCGAGCAGTACTTC. Encoded protein: CASSQSSEQYF.

The chain links TRBV7-9 to TRBJ1-5; perhaps TRBD1 as D (5 bases). There are 17 residues in the CDR3. Trimming left V 2 bases short and J 5 bases short, with 19 bases between. The V gene's germline CDR1 is SEHNR and CDR2 FQNEAQ (reference sequence). CDR3 protein: CASSLQAGVGQDQPQHF. The DNA for the CDR3 is TGTGCCAGCAGCTTACAGGCGGGGGTCGGGCAGGATCAGCCCCAGCATTTT.

A single count supports this clone. The V call is TRBV3-1 (or the pseudogene TRBV3-2), the J call TRBJ1-2; 7 bases are shared with TRBD1. Germline V gene sequence: CDR1 LGHDT, CDR2 YNNKEL (reference sequence). J lost 4 bases, V lost 4 bases, and 3 bases had no gene match. CDR3 length equals 13 residues. The chain's CDR3 is CASSRDRSYGYTF. In DNA, the CDR3 is TGTGCCAGCAGCCGGGACAGATCCTATGGCTACACCTTC.

The V and J genes are TRBV9 and TRBJ1-6; D is unresolved. Trimming took 5 bases from V and 7 from J, leaving 10 bases between them. This CDR3 contains 13 residues. Germline V CDR1 and CDR2: SGDLS, YYNGEE. CDR3 amino acids: CASSTHLNSPLHF. CDR3 nucleotide sequence: TGTGCCAGCAGTACTCACCTGAATTCACCCCTCCACTTT.

This chain uses TRBV9 with TRBJ1-4; 8 nucleotides agree with TRBD1. This CDR3 region has 13 residues. Looked up from germline, CDR1 is SGDLS and CDR2 is YYNGEE. V trimming: 4 bases; J trimming: 11 bases; junction bases outside the gene matches: 7. The CDR3 nucleotides read TGTGCCAGCAGCCCCACGGACAGGGAGAAACTGTTTTTT. Translated: CASSPTDREKLFF.